This T cell receptor beta chain was identified during a study of cytomegalovirus exposure and HLA in healthy donors. There are 10 residues in the CDR3. The V gene's germline CDR1 is SSHAT and CDR2 FNYEAQ (reference sequence). V was trimmed by 5 bases and J by 5 bases, leaving 3 bases between them. PCR was performed using 60 Vbeta and 13 Jbeta primers. The method was immunoSEQ multiplex PCR; TCRdb's version includes in-frame clones alone and lacks a portion of them. This repertoire shows about 120,000 clones, roughly 77% found once; its top ten account for about 1.8%. This chain links TRBV7-7 with TRBJ2-5; D ambiguous. The clonotype originates from a man between 40 and 49 years old in good health and CMV-seronegative. Source material: PBMCs. The CDR3 region has the DNA TGTGCCAGCAGCCGGGAGACCCAGTACTTC. Protein sequence: CASSRETQYF.